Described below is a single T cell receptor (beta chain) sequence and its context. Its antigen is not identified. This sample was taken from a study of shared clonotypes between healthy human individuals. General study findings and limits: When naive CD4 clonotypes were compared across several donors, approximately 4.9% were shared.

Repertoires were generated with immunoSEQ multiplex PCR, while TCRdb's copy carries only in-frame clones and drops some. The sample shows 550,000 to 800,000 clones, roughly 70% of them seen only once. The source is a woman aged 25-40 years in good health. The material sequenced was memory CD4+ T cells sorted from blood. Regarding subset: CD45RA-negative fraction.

The CDR3 protein is CASSLGPDRRGETQYF. In DNA form, the CDR3 reads TGTGCCAGCAGCTTAGGTCCTGATCGCAGGGGGGAGACCCAGTACTTC. The chain joins TRBV7-2 to TRBJ2-5, with 7 bases matching TRBD1. Per the germline V gene, CDR1 is SGHTA and CDR2 is FQGNSA. This CDR3 comprises 16 residues. V shed 1 base, J shed 5 bases, and the junction held 10 bases outside the gene matches.